This T cell receptor beta chain was captured by sequencing in a study of OX40 agonist ivuxolimab in advanced cancers. Study as a whole: With ivuxolimab, an agonistic anti-OX40 (CD134) antibody, patients were treated. Participants, 70% to 90% male, averaged approximately 60 years of age, ranging from roughly 23 to 80. Patients assigned to dose escalation were diagnosed with hepatocellular carcinoma, melanoma, renal cell or head and neck cancer.

Notes on this clone: The antigen is unknown.

The CDR3 is made up of 14 amino acids. Germline trimming cut 6 bases from V and 3 bases from J; bases unmatched to any gene: 7. The germline CDR1 and CDR2 sequences are MDHEN and SYDVKM. Overall study findings and caveats: At doses 0.1 to 3.0 mg/kg, CD4+ and CD8+ clones expanded.

Some clones are missing from TCRdb's copy, which holds only in-frame ones; the method was immunoSEQ multiplex PCR. Altogether roughly 100,000 clones are present, 80% to 90% being singletons, with the ten largest covering under 0.8%. The chain is built from TRBV28 and TRBJ2-7; 8 nucleotides agree with TRBD1. This clonotype originated in an adult with an advanced solid tumor such as melanoma, head and neck, liver or kidney cancer. Here the sequenced sample was CD4+ or CD8+ T cells sorted from blood, taken in a trial of the OX40 agonist ivuxolimab. The CDR3 loop reads CASSPGGTGYEQYF. CDR3 in DNA: TGTGCCAGCAGCCCCGGAGGGACAGGCTACGAGCAGTACTTC. Full variable domain (missing parts from reference TRBV28 and TRBJ2-7): DVKVTQSSRYLVKRTGEKVFLECVQDMDHENMFWYRQDPGLGLRLIYFSYDVKMKEKGDIPEGYSVSREKKERFSLILESASTNQTSMYLCASSPGGTGYEQYFGPGTRLTVT.